The clone carrying this TCR beta chain was counted a few times. This specimen comes from a study of T-cell memory formation after mild COVID-19. As for the study in general: TCR clusters were largely donor specific.

CDR3 length equals 15 residues. From germline, CDR1 is SQVTM and CDR2 ANQGSEA. Trimming took off 1 base at V and 2 bases at J, with 14 bases between the two ends. Barcoded TCR alpha and TCR beta cDNA libraries with UMIs came from 5'RACE using constant-segment primers. TCRdb independently ran MiXCR on the 5' RACE reads; one entry per CDR3 protein. This table holds a few hundred thousand distinct CDR3 sequences, 18% found once. This TCR derives from a man in his late teens or twenties who had mild COVID-19 (a few samples of this study predate the infection). Cell type and time point are not known. The V and J genes are TRBV29-1 and TRBJ1-2, with unresolved D. The sample comprised PBMCs or a T cell subset sorted from them (not recorded which). For the CDR3, the DNA is TGCAGCGTTGAAGGGGCTTCGGGGTACAACTATGGCTACACCTTC. It codes for CSVEGASGYNYGYTF. Full variable domain (outside the CDR3, taken from reference TRBV29-1 and TRBJ1-2): SAVISQKPSRDICQRGTSLTIQCQVDSQVTMMFWYRQQPGQSLTLIATANQGSEATYESGFVIDKFPISRPNLTFSTLTVSNMSPEDSSIYLCSVEGASGYNYGYTFGSGTRLTVV.